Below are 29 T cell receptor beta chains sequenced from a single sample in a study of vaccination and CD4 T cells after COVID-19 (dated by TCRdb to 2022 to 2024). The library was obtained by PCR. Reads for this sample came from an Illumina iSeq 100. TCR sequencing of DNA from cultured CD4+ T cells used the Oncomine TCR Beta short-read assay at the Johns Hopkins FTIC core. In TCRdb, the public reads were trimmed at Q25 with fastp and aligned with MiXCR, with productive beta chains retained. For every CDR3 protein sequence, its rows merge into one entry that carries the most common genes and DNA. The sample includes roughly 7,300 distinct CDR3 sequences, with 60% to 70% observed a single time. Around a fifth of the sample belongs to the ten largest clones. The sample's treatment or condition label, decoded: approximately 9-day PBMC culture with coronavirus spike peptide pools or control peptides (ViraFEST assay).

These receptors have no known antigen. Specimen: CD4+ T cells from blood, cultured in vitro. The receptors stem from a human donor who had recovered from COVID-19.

The CDR3: CASSTQINYGYTF. CDR3 in DNA: TGTGCCAGCAGCACCCAGATTAACTATGGCTACACCTTC. V gene TRBV6-1 combines with J gene TRBJ1-2, with unresolved D. Trimming cost V 6 bases and J 1 base, with 9 bases left between them. Germline values: CDR1 MNHNS, CDR2 SASEGT. The CDR3 consists of 13 residues.

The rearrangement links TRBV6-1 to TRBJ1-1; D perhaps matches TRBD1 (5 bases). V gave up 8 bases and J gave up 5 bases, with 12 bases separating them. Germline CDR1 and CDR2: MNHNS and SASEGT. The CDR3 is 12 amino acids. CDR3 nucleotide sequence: TGTGCCAGCGGCCGTACAGGAACTGAAGCTTTCTTT. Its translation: CASGRTGTEAFF.

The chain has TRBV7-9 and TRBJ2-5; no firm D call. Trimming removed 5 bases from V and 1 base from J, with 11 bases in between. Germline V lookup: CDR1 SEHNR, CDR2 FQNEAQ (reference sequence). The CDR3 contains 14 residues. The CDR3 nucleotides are TGTGCCAGCAGCGCCCTATGGATCCAAGAGACCCAGTACTTC. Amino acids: CASSALWIQETQYF.

The chain's CDR3 is CASSVIAGGMETQYF. In DNA, the CDR3 is TGTGCCAGCAGCGTAATAGCGGGGGGAATGGAGACCCAGTACTTC. This sequence joins TRBV7-9 and TRBJ2-5, with 10 bases lining up with TRBD2. The CDR3 runs to 15 residues. From germline, CDR1 is SEHNR and CDR2 FQNEAQ (reference sequence). V gave up 5 bases and J gave up 5 bases; unmatched junction bases: 8.

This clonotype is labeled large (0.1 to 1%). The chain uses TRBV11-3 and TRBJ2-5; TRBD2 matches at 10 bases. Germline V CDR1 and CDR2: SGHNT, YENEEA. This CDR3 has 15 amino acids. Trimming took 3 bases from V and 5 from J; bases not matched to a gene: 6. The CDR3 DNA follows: TGTGCCAGCAGCTTCTCTCTAGCGGGAGATGAGACCCAGTACTTC. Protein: CASSFSLAGDETQYF.

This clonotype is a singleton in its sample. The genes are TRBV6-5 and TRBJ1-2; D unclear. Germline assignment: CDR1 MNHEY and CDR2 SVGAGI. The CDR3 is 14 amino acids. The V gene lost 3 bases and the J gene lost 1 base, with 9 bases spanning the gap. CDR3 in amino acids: CASSYEGNNYGYTF. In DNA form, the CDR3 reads TGTGCCAGCAGTTATGAGGGAAATAACTATGGCTACACCTTC.

The CDR3 here is CASSVTGKSTEAFF. CDR3 nucleotide sequence: TGTGCCAGCTCGGTCACAGGGAAGAGCACTGAAGCTTTCTTT. The chain recombines TRBV7-2 with TRBJ1-1, with a weak D call TRBD1 (6 bases). Trimming left V 8 bases short and J 4 bases short, with 17 bases between. The germline V gene encodes CDR1 SGHTA and CDR2 FQGNSA. CDR3 size: 14 residues.

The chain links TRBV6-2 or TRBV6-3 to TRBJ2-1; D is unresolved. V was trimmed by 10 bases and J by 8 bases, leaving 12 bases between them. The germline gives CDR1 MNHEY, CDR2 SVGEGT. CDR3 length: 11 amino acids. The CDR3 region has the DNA TGTGCCATCCCCCCTGGCGATGAGCAGTTCTTC. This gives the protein CAIPPGDEQFF.

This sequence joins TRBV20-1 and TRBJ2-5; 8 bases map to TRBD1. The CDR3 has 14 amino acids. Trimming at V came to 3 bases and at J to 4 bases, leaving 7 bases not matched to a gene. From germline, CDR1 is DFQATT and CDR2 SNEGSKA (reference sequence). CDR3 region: CSARRDRSAETQYF. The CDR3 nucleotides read TGCAGTGCTAGGAGGGACAGGTCGGCAGAGACCCAGTACTTC.

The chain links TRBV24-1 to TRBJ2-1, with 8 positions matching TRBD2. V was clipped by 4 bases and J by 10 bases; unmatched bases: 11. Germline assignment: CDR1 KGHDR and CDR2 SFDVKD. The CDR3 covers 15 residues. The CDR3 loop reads CATSDPGGAGVEQFF. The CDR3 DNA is TGTGCCACCAGTGACCCGGGGGGAGCGGGAGTAGAGCAGTTCTTC.

The CDR3 loop is CSALNYGYTF. CDR3 coding DNA: TGCAGTGCTCTTAACTATGGCTACACCTTC. The genes are TRBV20-1 and TRBJ1-2; D not certain. V shed 5 bases and J shed 1 base, with 2 bases lying between them. This CDR3 is built from 10 residues. The germline V gene encodes CDR1 DFQATT and CDR2 SNEGSKA (reference sequence).

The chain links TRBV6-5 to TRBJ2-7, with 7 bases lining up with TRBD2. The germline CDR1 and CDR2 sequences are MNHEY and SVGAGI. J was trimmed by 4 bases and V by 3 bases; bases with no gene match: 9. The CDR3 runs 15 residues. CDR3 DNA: TGTGCCAGCAGTTATTCGCCCTCCGGGGGGTACGAGCAGTACTTC. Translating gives CASSYSPSGGYEQYF.

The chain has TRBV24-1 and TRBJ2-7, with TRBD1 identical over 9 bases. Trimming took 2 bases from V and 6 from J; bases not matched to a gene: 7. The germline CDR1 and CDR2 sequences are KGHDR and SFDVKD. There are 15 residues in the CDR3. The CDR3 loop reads CATSDSGQGGIEQYF. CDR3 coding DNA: TGTGCCACCAGTGATTCGGGACAGGGAGGTATCGAGCAGTACTTC.

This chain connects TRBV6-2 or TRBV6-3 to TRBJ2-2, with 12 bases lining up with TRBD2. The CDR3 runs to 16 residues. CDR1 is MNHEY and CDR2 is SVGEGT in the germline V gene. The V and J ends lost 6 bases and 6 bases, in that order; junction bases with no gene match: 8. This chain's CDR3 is CASRRNLAGGPGELFF. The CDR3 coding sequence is TGTGCCAGCAGACGCAATCTAGCGGGAGGGCCCGGGGAGCTGTTTTTT.

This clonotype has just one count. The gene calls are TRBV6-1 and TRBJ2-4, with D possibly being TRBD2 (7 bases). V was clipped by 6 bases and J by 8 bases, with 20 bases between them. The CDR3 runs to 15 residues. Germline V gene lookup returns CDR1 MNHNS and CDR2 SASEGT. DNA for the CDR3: TGTGCCAGCAGCCCCCTTTTTGGGGGGGCAGACATTCAGTACTTC. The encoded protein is CASSPLFGGADIQYF.

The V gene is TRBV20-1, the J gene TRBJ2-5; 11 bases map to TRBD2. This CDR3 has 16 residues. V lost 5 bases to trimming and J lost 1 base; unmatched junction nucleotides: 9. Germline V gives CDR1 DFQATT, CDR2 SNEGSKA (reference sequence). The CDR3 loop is CSAVRLAGYIQETQYF. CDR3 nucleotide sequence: TGCAGTGCTGTTCGACTAGCGGGGTACATCCAAGAGACCCAGTACTTC.

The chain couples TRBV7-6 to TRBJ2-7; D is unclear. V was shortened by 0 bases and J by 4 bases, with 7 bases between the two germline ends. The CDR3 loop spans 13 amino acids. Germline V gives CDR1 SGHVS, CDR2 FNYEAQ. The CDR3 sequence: CASSLAYGYEQYF. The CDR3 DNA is TGTGCCAGCAGCTTAGCGTACGGGTACGAGCAGTACTTC. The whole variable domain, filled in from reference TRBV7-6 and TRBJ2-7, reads GAGVSQSPRYKVTKRGQDVALRCDPISGHVSLYWYRQALGQGPEFLTYFNYEAQQDKSGLPNDRFSAERPEGSISTLTIQRTEQRDSAMYRCASSLAYGYEQYFGPGTRLTVT.

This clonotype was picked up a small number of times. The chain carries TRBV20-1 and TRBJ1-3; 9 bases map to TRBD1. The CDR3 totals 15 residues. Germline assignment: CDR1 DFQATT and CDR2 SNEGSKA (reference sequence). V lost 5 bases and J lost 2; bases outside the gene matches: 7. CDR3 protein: CSAYTGGTTGNTIYF. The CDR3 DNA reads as TGCAGTGCTTACACAGGGGGCACTACTGGAAACACCATATATTTT.

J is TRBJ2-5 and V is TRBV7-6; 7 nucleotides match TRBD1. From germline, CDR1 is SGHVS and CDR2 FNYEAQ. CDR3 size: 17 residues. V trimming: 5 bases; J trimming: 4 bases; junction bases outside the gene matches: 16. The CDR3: CASSPATGPGGLETQYF. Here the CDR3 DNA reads TGTGCCAGCAGCCCCGCCACGGGCCCAGGGGGATTAGAGACCCAGTACTTC.

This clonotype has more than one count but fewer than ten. CDR3 residues: CATSRVAQPQHF. In DNA, the CDR3 is TGTGCCACCAGCAGAGTGGCTCAGCCCCAGCATTTT. This chain joins TRBV15 and TRBJ1-5; no reliable D call. The germline V gene has CDR1 LNHNV and CDR2 YYDKDF (reference sequence). V was pared by 1 base and J by 6 bases, with 4 bases between. The CDR3 has 12 residues.

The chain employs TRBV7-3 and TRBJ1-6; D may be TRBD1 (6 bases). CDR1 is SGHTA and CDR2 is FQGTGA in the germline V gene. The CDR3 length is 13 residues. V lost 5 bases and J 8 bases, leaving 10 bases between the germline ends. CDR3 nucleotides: TGTGCCAGCAGCGAAAACAGGGATTCACCCCTCCACTTT. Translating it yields CASSENRDSPLHF.

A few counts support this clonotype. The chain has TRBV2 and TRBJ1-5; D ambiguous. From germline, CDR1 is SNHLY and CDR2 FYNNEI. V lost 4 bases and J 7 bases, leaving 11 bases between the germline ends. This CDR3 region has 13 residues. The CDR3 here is CASSVEGGQPQHF. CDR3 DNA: TGTGCCAGCAGTGTCGAGGGCGGGCAGCCCCAGCATTTT. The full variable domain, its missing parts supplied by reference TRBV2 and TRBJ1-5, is EPEVTQTPSHQVTQMGQEVILRCVPISNHLYFYWYRQILGQKVEFLVSFYNNEISEKSEIFDDQFSVERPDGSNFTLKIRSTKLEDSAMYFCASSVEGGQPQHFGDGTRLSIL.

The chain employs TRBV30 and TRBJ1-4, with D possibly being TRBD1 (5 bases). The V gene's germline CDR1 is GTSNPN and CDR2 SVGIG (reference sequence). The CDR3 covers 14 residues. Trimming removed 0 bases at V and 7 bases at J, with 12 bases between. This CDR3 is CAWSVLGAPEKLFF. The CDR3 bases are TGTGCCTGGAGTGTACTTGGGGCGCCTGAAAAACTGTTTTTT.

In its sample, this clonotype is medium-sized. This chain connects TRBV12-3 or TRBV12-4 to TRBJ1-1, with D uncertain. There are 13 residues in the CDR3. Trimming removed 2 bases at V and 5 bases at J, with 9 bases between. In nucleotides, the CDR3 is TGTGCCAGCAGTTTAAACTTGGGGACTGAAGCTTTCTTT. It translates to CASSLNLGTEAFF.

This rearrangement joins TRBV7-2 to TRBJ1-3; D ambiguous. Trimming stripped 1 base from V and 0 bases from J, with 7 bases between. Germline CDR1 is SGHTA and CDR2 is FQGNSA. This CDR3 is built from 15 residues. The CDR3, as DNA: TGTGCCAGCAGCTTAGTGTGGGGCTCTGGAAACACCATATATTTT. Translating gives CASSLVWGSGNTIYF.

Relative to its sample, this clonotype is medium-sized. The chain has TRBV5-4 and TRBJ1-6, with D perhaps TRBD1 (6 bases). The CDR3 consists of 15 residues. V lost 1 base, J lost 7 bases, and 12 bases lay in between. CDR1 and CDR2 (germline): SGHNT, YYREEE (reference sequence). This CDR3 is CASSLWQGTNSPLHF. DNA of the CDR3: TGTGCCAGCAGCTTGTGGCAGGGGACAAATTCACCCCTCCACTTT.

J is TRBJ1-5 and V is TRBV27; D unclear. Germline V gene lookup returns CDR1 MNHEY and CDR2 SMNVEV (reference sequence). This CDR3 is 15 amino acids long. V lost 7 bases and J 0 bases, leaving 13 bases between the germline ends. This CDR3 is CASKPGQISNQPQHF. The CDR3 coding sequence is TGTGCCAGCAAACCTGGGCAGATTAGCAATCAGCCCCAGCATTTT.

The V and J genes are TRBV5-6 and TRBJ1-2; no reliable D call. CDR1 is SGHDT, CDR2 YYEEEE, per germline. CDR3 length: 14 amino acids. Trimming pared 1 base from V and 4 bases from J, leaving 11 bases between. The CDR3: CASSLPDFGYGYTF. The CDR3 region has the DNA TGTGCCAGCAGCTTGCCGGATTTTGGCTATGGCTACACCTTC.

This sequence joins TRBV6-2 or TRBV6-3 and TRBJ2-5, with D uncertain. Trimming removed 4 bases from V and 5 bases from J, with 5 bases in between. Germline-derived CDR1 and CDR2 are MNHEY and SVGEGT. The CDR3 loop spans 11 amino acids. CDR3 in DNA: TGTGCCAGCAGTTTCTGGGAGACCCAGTACTTC. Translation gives CASSFWETQYF.